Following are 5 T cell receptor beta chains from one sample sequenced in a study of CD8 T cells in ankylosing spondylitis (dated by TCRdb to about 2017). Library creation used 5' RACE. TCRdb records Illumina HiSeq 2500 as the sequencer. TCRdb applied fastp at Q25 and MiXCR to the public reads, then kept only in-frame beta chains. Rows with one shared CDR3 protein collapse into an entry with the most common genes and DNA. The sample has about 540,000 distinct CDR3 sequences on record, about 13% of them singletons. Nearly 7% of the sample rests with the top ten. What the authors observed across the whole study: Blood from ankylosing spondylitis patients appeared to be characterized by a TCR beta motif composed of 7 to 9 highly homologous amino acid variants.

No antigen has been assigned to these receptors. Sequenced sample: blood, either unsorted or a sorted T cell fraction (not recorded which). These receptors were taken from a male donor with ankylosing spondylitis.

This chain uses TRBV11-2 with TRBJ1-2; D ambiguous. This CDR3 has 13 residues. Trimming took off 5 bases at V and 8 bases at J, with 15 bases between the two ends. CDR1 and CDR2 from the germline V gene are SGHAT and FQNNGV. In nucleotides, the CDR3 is TGTGCCAGCAGCCCCCTTTTGTCGATCGGCTACACCTTC. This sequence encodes CASSPLLSIGYTF.

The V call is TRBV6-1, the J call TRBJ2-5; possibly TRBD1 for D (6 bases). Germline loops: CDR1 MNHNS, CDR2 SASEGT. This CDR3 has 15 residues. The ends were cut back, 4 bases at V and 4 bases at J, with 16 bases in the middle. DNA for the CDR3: TGTGCCAGCAGTGCGCCAGGGGAAGGGATAGAGACCCAGTACTTC. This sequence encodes CASSAPGEGIETQYF.

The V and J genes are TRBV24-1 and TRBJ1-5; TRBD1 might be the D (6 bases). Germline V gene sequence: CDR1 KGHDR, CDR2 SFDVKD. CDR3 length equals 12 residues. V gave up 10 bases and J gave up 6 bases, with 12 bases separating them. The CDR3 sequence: CATSRGLQPQHF. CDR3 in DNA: TGTGCCACTAGCAGGGGCCTTCAGCCCCAGCATTTT.

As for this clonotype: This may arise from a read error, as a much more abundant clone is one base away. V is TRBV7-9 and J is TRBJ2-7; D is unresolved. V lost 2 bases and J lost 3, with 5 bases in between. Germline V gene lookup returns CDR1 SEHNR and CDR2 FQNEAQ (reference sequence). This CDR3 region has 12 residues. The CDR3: CASSLQDYEQYF. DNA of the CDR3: TGTGCCAGCAGCTTACAGGACTACGAGCAGTACTTC.

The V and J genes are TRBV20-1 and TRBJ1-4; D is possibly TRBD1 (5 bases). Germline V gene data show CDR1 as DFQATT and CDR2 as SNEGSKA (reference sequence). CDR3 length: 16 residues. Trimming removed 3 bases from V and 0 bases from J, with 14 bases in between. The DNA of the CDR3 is TGCAGTGCTAGCGGGGGAGGGGCTGCAACTAATGAAAAACTGTTTTTT. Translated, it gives CSASGGGAATNEKLFF.